Below, 9 T cell receptor beta chains from the same sample are listed, as sequenced in a study of shared clonotypes between healthy human individuals. Selected positively for CCR7 and CD45RO-negative, naive CD8 cells excluded terminally differentiated effector memory CD45RA+ cells. Method: immunoSEQ multiplex PCR; TCRdb's copy keeps in-frame clones and lacks some. The repertoire consists of about 2 million clones, with approximately 95% occurring once and the leading ten covering roughly 1.1%. Sequencing input: naive CD8+ T cells sorted from blood. These receptors were taken from a man aged 18-30 years in good health.

This chain connects TRBV9 to TRBJ2-7; TRBD1 agrees at 7 bases. J gave up 3 bases and V 0 bases, and 9 bases lay outside the gene matches. This CDR3 is built from 16 residues. The V gene's germline CDR1 is SGDLS and CDR2 YYNGEE. For the CDR3, the DNA is TGTGCCAGCAGCGTAGAGCCCAGACAGGGTTTCTACGAGCAGTACTTC. This sequence encodes CASSVEPRQGFYEQYF.

The CDR3 is CASSQDRSSGSYEQYF. Here the CDR3 DNA reads TGCGCCAGCAGCCAAGATAGATCTAGCGGTTCCTACGAGCAGTACTTC. The chain combines TRBV4-1 with TRBJ2-7; the match to TRBD2 covers 7 bases. CDR1 and CDR2 from the germline V gene are MGHRA and YSYEKL. Trimming cost V 0 bases and J 1 base; bases outside gene matches: 6. This CDR3 has 16 amino acids.

The chain employs TRBV21-1 and TRBJ1-5; the D call in the table, TRBD1, was not verified against the DNA. TRBV21-1 is a recognized pseudogene. The CDR3 runs to 18 residues. The CDR3 DNA reads TGTGCCAGCAGCAAAGTGGGACAGGGGGATTATAGCAATCAGCCCCAGCATTTT. It specifies CASSKVGQGDYSNQPQHF.

This chain joins TRBV5-1 and TRBJ1-1; D may be TRBD1 (5 bases). CDR1 SGHRS and CDR2 YFSETQ come from the germline V gene. This CDR3 region has 14 residues. V was pared by 3 bases and J by 4 bases, with 13 bases between. The CDR3 nucleotides are TGCGCCAGCAGCTGGAGGGGTTCAAGCACTGAAGCTTTCTTT. Translation: CASSWRGSSTEAFF.

This sequence joins TRBV2 and TRBJ2-7, with TRBD1 identical over 7 bases. This CDR3 has 16 residues. The germline CDR1 and CDR2 sequences are SNHLY and FYNNEI. After removal of 5 bases from V and 7 bases from J, the junction contained 17 bases not matched to a gene. The CDR3 protein is CASSTDRDPLFQEQYF. Written as DNA, the CDR3 is TGTGCCAGCAGTACTGACAGGGACCCGTTATTTCAAGAGCAGTACTTC.

To note about this clone: The same CDR3 also results from other DNA sequences found in this sample. The chain carries TRBV7-8 and TRBJ2-7; perhaps TRBD1 as D (5 bases). CDR3 length: 13 amino acids. V was shortened by 3 bases and J by 2 bases, with 8 bases between the two germline ends. The germline gives CDR1 SGHVS, CDR2 FQNEAQ. CDR3 in amino acids: CASSFDRTYEQYF. CDR3 coding DNA: TGTGCCAGCAGCTTCGACAGAACCTACGAGCAGTACTTC. The entire variable domain, with the rest obtained from reference TRBV7-8 and TRBJ2-7, is as follows: GAGVSQSPRYKVAKRGQDVALRCDPISGHVSLFWYQQALGQGPEFLTYFQNEAQLDKSGLPSDRFFAERPEGSVSTLKIQRTQQEDSAVYLCASSFDRTYEQYFGPGTRLTVT.

This sequence joins TRBV11-2 and TRBJ1-1; possibly TRBD1 for D (5 bases). Looked up from germline, CDR1 is SGHAT and CDR2 is FQNNGV. The CDR3 sequence is 14 residues long. Trimming stripped 5 bases from V and 4 bases from J, with 14 bases between. Here the CDR3 reads CASSRRGEATEAFF. The CDR3 coding sequence is TGTGCCAGCAGCAGACGGGGGGAGGCCACTGAAGCTTTCTTT.

V usage is TRBV5-6 and J usage is TRBJ1-2, with D perhaps matching TRBD1 (5 bases). Germline V CDR1 and CDR2: SGHDT, YYEEEE. The V gene lost 4 bases and the J gene lost 0 bases, with 13 bases spanning the gap. The CDR3 runs 15 residues. The DNA of the CDR3 is TGTGCCAGCAGCACCGGGACGGCAGCTAACTATGGCTACACCTTC. As protein: CASSTGTAANYGYTF.

The chain uses TRBV2 and TRBJ2-5; no clear D gene. The CDR3 covers 15 residues. In germline, CDR1 is SNHLY, CDR2 FYNNEI. Between the trimmed V and J ends, which lost 8 bases and 8 bases, there was a span of 24 bases. The CDR3 loop is CASLSWEDPRGTQYF. The CDR3 DNA reads as TGTGCCAGCCTATCGTGGGAAGACCCAAGAGGCACCCAGTACTTC.